This is a list of T cell receptor beta chains from one sample in a study of OX40 agonist ivuxolimab in advanced cancers. Profiling relied on immunoSEQ multiplex PCR, and the TCRdb table lists in-frame clones only, not all of them. The repertoire includes about 76,000 clones, 88% of them detected once, and around 0.95% sits in the top ten. Sequencing was performed on CD4+ or CD8+ T cells sorted from blood, taken in a trial of the OX40 agonist ivuxolimab. These receptors were taken from an adult with an advanced solid tumor such as melanoma, head and neck, liver or kidney cancer. Both conserved end residues are part of each CDR3. D genes are given only for firm matches. A row's size may be missing; if present it is once, few, many or a size class.

v_call	clone_size	j_call	d_call	cdr3_nt	cdr3_aa
TRBV5-1	-	TRBJ1-6	-	TGCGCCAGCAGCTTGGCGGGGCAAAGGGATTCACCCCTCCACTTT	CASSLAGQRDSPLHF
TRBV28	-	TRBJ2-7	TRBD1	TGTGCCAGCAGTCCCCACGGGACAGGGAGCTCCTACGAGCAGTACTTC	CASSPHGTGSSYEQYF
TRBV19	once	TRBJ1-5	-	TGTGCCAGTAGGAGACAGGAACTTAGCAATCAGCCCCAGCATTTT	CASRRQELSNQPQHF
TRBV28	-	TRBJ1-2	-	TGTGCCAGCAGGGCGGGAACTTCTAACTATGGCTACACCTTC	CASRAGTSNYGYTF
TRBV6-5	-	TRBJ1-5	-	TGTGCCAGCAGCGAAGACGGACCAAATCCCCCCCAGCATTTT	CASSEDGPNPPQHF
TRBV5-4	-	TRBJ1-1	-	TGTGCCAGCAGTTTGGTAACCGGGACACCAAATGAAGCTTTCTTT	CASSLVTGTPNEAFF
TRBV5-1	-	TRBJ2-4	-	TGCGCCAGCAGCGGCGGGACTGCGAGCAAAAACATTCAGTACTTC	CASSGGTASKNIQYF
TRBV29-1	-	TRBJ1-1	-	TGCAGCGTTGAACTCCTGGACAGAGAGAACACTGAAGCTTTCTTT	CSVELLDRENTEAFF
TRBV28	once	TRBJ2-7	-	TGTGCCAGCAGTTCCCCTTTAGCGGCAGACACCTACGAGCAGTACTTC	CASSSPLAADTYEQYF
TRBV19	-	TRBJ1-1	-	TGTGCCAGTAGTATACAGGGTGTGAACACTGAAGCTTTCTTT	CASSIQGVNTEAFF
TRBV10-3	-	TRBJ2-3	-	TGTGCCATCAGTGAGGAAGATACGCAGTATTTT	CAISEEDTQYF
TRBV29-1	-	TRBJ2-1	-	TGCAGCGTTGAGAGTGGGCCCGCCGTTATTGAGCAGTTCTTC	CSVESGPAVIEQFF
TRBV7-9	-	TRBJ2-7	TRBD1	TGTGCCAGCAGCCGGGGGACAGGACATGCTGGTCACGAGCAGTACTTC	CASSRGTGHAGHEQYF
TRBV28	-	TRBJ2-5	TRBD1	TGTGCCAGCAGTTTAAACCAGGGGGCCAGCGAGACCCAGTACTTC	CASSLNQGASETQYF
TRBV20-1	-	TRBJ2-7	-	TGCAGTGCTAGAGAATCGATTGAGCAGTACTTC	CSARESIEQYF
TRBV18	-	TRBJ2-7	-	TGTGCCAGCTCACCCAGTTCCTACGAGCAGTACTTC	CASSPSSYEQYF
TRBV7-9	-	TRBJ2-1	-	TGTGCCAGCAGCTTAGGCCTAGCCGGGCCGCAGTTCTTC	CASSLGLAGPQFF
TRBV10-3	-	TRBJ2-7	-	TGTGCCATCAGTGAGTCAGCCTACGAGCAGTACTTC	CAISESAYEQYF
TRBV6-1	-	TRBJ2-1	TRBD2	TGTGCCAGCAGTGAAAGATTAGCGGGAGGTGATGAGCAGTTCTTC	CASSERLAGGDEQFF
TRBV28	-	TRBJ1-2	-	TGTGCCAGCAGTCCCGGTGTTTCCTACGGTGGCTACACCTTC	CASSPGVSYGGYTF
TRBV5-1	once	TRBJ1-4	-	TGCGCCAGCAGCTTATCGGGCGCAACTGATGAAAAACTGTTTTTT	CASSLSGATDEKLFF
TRBV21-1	-	TRBJ2-3	-	TGTGCCAGCAGCAAAGAGGCAGGGAGCACAGATACGCAGTATTTT	CASSKEAGSTDTQYF
TRBV19	-	TRBJ2-1	-	TGTGCCAGTAGTAATAGGAGGGCGACCTACAATGAGCAGTTCTTC	CASSNRRATYNEQFF
TRBV7-9	-	TRBJ1-2	TRBD1	TGTGCCAGCAGCTTGGCCCGGGACAGGGCTGGCTACACCTTC	CASSLARDRAGYTF
TRBV6-6	-	TRBJ1-5	TRBD1	TGTGCCAGCGGCCCTCGGGACAGGGTTCAGCCCCAGCATTTT	CASGPRDRVQPQHF
TRBV18	-	TRBJ2-5	TRBD2	TGTGCCAGCTCACCACTGCGAATGACGGCTCGAACAGCGGGGTCCGGTGGAGAGACCCAGTACTTC	CASSPLRMTARTAGSGGETQYF
TRBV7-2	-	TRBJ2-3	TRBD1	TGTGCCAGCAGCACAGCCGGGACAGGGCATATCACAGATACGCAGTATTTT	CASSTAGTGHITDTQYF
TRBV5-1	-	TRBJ1-5	TRBD1	TGCGCCAGCAGCTCCGGACAGGGAGAAGGTCAGCCCCAGCATTTT	CASSSGQGEGQPQHF
TRBV18	-	TRBJ1-2	-	TGTGCCAGCTCACCATTGGACACTTATGGCTACACCTTC	CASSPLDTYGYTF
TRBV5-4	-	TRBJ2-7	TRBD2	TGTGCCAGCAGCTTGAAGCGGGAGAGTGTCTCGGGCGAGCAGTACTTC	CASSLKRESVSGEQYF
TRBV28	-	TRBJ2-5	-	TGTGCCAGCAGTTCCGGACAGTTGGAGACCCAGTACTTC	CASSSGQLETQYF
TRBV7-2	few	TRBJ2-2	TRBD1	TGTGCCAGCAGCCGCAGACAGGGGAATTTTGTCGGGGAGCTGTTTTTT	CASSRRQGNFVGELFF
TRBV19	-	TRBJ2-3	TRBD2	TGTGCCAGTAGTACGGCGGGAGGTTCCACAGATACGCAGTATTTT	CASSTAGGSTDTQYF
TRBV2	once	TRBJ1-2	TRBD1	TGTGCCAGCAGGACAGGGGAGTATGGCTACACCTTC	CASRTGEYGYTF
TRBV5-1	-	TRBJ1-1	-	TGCGCCAGCAGCCCCGGGGCAGGGTGGAACACTGAAGCTTTCTTT	CASSPGAGWNTEAFF
TRBV28	-	TRBJ2-7	-	TGTGCCAGCAGTAACTGGGGGACGTCCTACGAGCAGTACTTC	CASSNWGTSYEQYF
TRBV7-8	-	TRBJ1-5	-	TGTGCCAGCAGCTCCTTCAATCAGCCCCAGCATTTT	CASSSFNQPQHF
TRBV4-1	-	TRBJ2-2	TRBD2	TGCGCCAGCAGCCGAACTAGCGGGAGCACCGGGGAGCTGTTTTTT	CASSRTSGSTGELFF
TRBV27	-	TRBJ1-1	-	TGTGCCAGCAGTCACAAACAGGGATCCACTGAAGCTTTCTTT	CASSHKQGSTEAFF
TRBV27	-	TRBJ2-7	TRBD2	TGTGCCAGCAGTTCGGGACTGGCACTAGCGGGGATTTACTACGAGCAGTACTTC	CASSSGLALAGIYYEQYF
TRBV7-2	-	TRBJ2-2	TRBD2	TGTGCCAGCAGCTTAGTTGGCCAGGGACTAGCGGGACCCACCGGGGAGCTGTTTTTT	CASSLVGQGLAGPTGELFF
TRBV6-5	-	TRBJ1-2	TRBD1	TGTGCCAGCAGGACAGGGTCTCATGGCTACACCTTC	CASRTGSHGYTF
TRBV5-1	-	TRBJ1-5	-	TGCGCCAGCAGCTTGGGGGACGGAGTTAAGCCCCAGCATTTT	CASSLGDGVKPQHF
TRBV18	few	TRBJ2-5	TRBD1	TGTGCCAGCTCACCACGGGACAGTGGCGAGACCCAGTACTTC	CASSPRDSGETQYF
TRBV15	-	TRBJ1-1	-	TGTGCCACCAGCAGAGGACGGGAGGTCGGCACTGAAGCTTTCTTT	CATSRGREVGTEAFF
TRBV27	-	TRBJ2-3	-	TGTGCCAGCAGTCGAAGGACTAGCACAGATACGCAGTATTTT	CASSRRTSTDTQYF
TRBV5-1	-	TRBJ2-1	-	TGCGCCAGCAGCGGCGGGGATTACAATGAGCAGTTCTTC	CASSGGDYNEQFF
TRBV27	-	TRBJ2-3	-	TGTGCCAGCAGTTTATTTGGGGGGGCGCGTGCAGATACGCAGTATTTT	CASSLFGGARADTQYF
TRBV6-5	once	TRBJ1-3	TRBD1	TGTGCCAGCAGTTACGGGACAGGGACAGGAAACACCATATATTTT	CASSYGTGTGNTIYF
TRBV27	few	TRBJ1-4	TRBD1	TGTGCCAGCCGCCTGGGACAGGGGCGGGCTAATGAAAAACTGTTTTTT	CASRLGQGRANEKLFF
TRBV7-8	-	TRBJ2-1	TRBD2	TGTGCCAGCAGCTTTGCATCTACCGGGACTAGCTCGTTCTTC	CASSFASTGTSSFF
TRBV5-1	-	TRBJ1-5	TRBD1	TGCGCCAGCAGCTTGAGTCCGACAGGGAGCAATCAGCCCCAGCATTTT	CASSLSPTGSNQPQHF
TRBV7-2	-	TRBJ2-5	-	TGTGCCAGCAGCTTAGCGGGTCGTCAAGAGACCCAGTACTTC	CASSLAGRQETQYF
TRBV7-9	-	TRBJ2-1	-	-	CASRDSPAGVNFGNEQFF
TRBV28	-	TRBJ2-7	TRBD2	TGTGCCAGCAGTCAACGGGACTATCTCTACGAGCAGTACTTC	CASSQRDYLYEQYF